Listed here is a single T cell receptor (beta chain). The antigen is undetermined. This sample stems from a study of cytomegalovirus exposure and HLA in healthy donors. As for the study in general: A data release that came early held approximately 85 million unique TCRs from HLA-typed donors. General study points: The listing of 160 or so TCR beta chains classed them as cytomegalovirus-associated.

This CDR3 has 15 residues. These donors, healthy bone marrow donors, were studied. The study ran its PCR with 60 Vbeta and 13 Jbeta primers. Produced via immunoSEQ multiplex PCR; TCRdb's table is partial and in-frame only. This sample has about 85,000 clones, with around 74% found just once. The receptor comes from a boy younger than 18 in good health and CMV-seronegative. The rearrangement uses TRBV1 and TRBJ2-3; the table's D call TRBD2 went unverified against the DNA. TRBV1 is designated a pseudogene. Sequencing was carried out using PBMCs. CDR3 sequence reads: CTSSQARGLWDTQYF. The CDR3 coding sequence is TGCACCAGCAGCCAAGCCCGCGGTCTGTGGGATACGCAGTATTTT.